The next 22 T cell receptor beta chains were all read from a single sample in a study of blood T cell repertoires in COVID-19. Only in-frame clones appear in the TCRdb table, and some are missing; sequencing was by immunoSEQ multiplex PCR. The top ten hold around 2% of the sample, which has 100,000 to 130,000 clones, 88% seen once. Sequencing input: peripheral blood. The origin of the receptors is a human donor in a cohort sampled during active COVID-19.

This chain links TRBV28 with TRBJ2-1, with TRBD1 matching over 12 bases. The CDR3 totals 15 residues. Germline V gene lookup returns CDR1 MDHEN and CDR2 SYDVKM. J was trimmed by 10 bases and V by 6 bases; bases with no gene match: 10. CDR3 sequence: CASRSPGQGAKEQFF. CDR3 in DNA: TGTGCCAGCAGATCCCCGGGACAGGGGGCAAAGGAGCAGTTCTTC.

The V call is TRBV7-9, the J call TRBJ1-1; no clear D. V shed 2 bases and J shed 4 bases, with 14 bases lying between them. The CDR3 contains 15 residues. Germline-derived CDR1 and CDR2 are SEHNR and FQNEAQ (reference sequence). CDR3 coding DNA: TGTGCCAGCAGCTTACTTGGCGGGCGTGGCACTGAAGCTTTCTTT. Protein: CASSLLGGRGTEAFF.

The V call is TRBV4-1, the J call TRBJ2-1, with TRBD2 matching 8 bases. Germline CDR1 reads MGHRA; CDR2 reads YSYEKL. This CDR3 contains 17 residues. V shed 0 bases, J shed 2 bases, and the junction held 6 bases outside the gene matches. The CDR3 region has the DNA TGCGCCAGCAGCCAAGATACTAGCGGAGGAGCCTACAATGAGCAGTTCTTC. It encodes CASSQDTSGGAYNEQFF.

This clone was detected once. A junction end diverges from the germline sequence, so it may reflect a read error. This chain uses TRBV29-1 with TRBJ1-1; maybe TRBD1 (6 bases). Germline V gene lookup returns CDR1 SQVTM and CDR2 ANQGSEA. The CDR3 loop spans 13 amino acids. The CDR3 nucleotides read TGCAGCGTTGAACGGACAGAGAACATTGAAGCTTTCTTT. Its protein product is CSVERTENIEAFF.

The V and J genes are TRBV18 and TRBJ1-4, with D possibly TRBD1 on 5 matching bases. CDR1 and CDR2 (germline): KGHSH, LQKENI. Trimming pared 6 bases from V and 5 bases from J, leaving 16 bases between. The CDR3 is 15 amino acids. The CDR3 nucleotides read TGTGCCAGCTCTTTTGCGGGGGATCCGAATGAAAAACTGTTTTTT. As protein: CASSFAGDPNEKLFF.

V and J are TRBV9 and TRBJ2-6; 10 bases agree with TRBD2. CDR1 and CDR2 from the germline V gene are SGDLS and YYNGEE. The CDR3 consists of 18 residues. V dropped 7 bases and J dropped 4; count of bases not matched to a gene: 14. This CDR3 reads CASSRGQRGGFGANVLTF. The CDR3 region has the DNA TGTGCCAGCTCACGAGGGCAGCGGGGGGGCTTCGGGGCCAACGTCCTGACTTTC. Complete variable domain (other parts from reference TRBV9 and TRBJ2-6): DSGVTQTPKHLITATGQRVTLRCSPRSGDLSVYWYQQSLDQGLQFLIQYYNGEERAKGNILERFSAQQFPDLHSELNLSSLELGDSALYFCASSRGQRGGFGANVLTFGAGSRLTVL.

The chain recombines TRBV5-1 with TRBJ2-1; 11 bases agree with TRBD2. Trimming at V came to 0 bases and at J to 2 bases, leaving 7 bases not matched to a gene. The CDR3 loop spans 18 amino acids. Germline V lookup: CDR1 SGHRS, CDR2 YFSETQ. In nucleotides, the CDR3 is TGCGCCAGCAGCTTGGCCGCTAGCGGGAGGTTAACCTACAATGAGCAGTTCTTC. It yields the protein CASSLAASGRLTYNEQFF.

The chain combines TRBV4-1 with TRBJ2-3, with 7 bases identical to TRBD2. The CDR3 runs to 17 residues. Germline values: CDR1 MGHRA, CDR2 YSYEKL. Unmatched junction bases numbered 18, after V lost 7 bases and J lost 5 bases. The CDR3 sequence is CASTSDLLAIKEDTQYF. CDR3 bases: TGCGCCAGCACCTCAGATTTACTAGCGATCAAGGAAGATACGCAGTATTTT.

This chain links TRBV7-8 with TRBJ2-5; D not resolved. The V gene lost 5 bases and the J gene lost 3 bases, with 13 bases spanning the gap. The germline gives CDR1 SGHVS, CDR2 FQNEAQ. The CDR3 has 14 residues. DNA of the CDR3: TGTGCCAGCAGCCAAGCCAACAGAGAAGAGACCCAGTACTTC. Translated: CASSQANREETQYF.

This clone appeared a few times. The genes are TRBV6-4 and TRBJ2-3; 9 bases line up with TRBD2. The trim removed 5 bases at V and 8 bases at J, leaving 8 bases unmatched. This CDR3 spans 14 amino acids. Germline loops: CDR1 MRHNA, CDR2 SNTAGT. Written as DNA, the CDR3 is TGTGCCAGCAGTTCCGGGGCGGGAGGGGCTACGCAGTATTTT. Amino acid sequence: CASSSGAGGATQYF.

Only one count was recorded for this clone. This chain connects TRBV4-2 to TRBJ1-1; no clear D. CDR3 size: 16 residues. Germline assignment: CDR1 LGHNA and CDR2 YNFKEQ. Trimming cost V 0 bases and J 0 bases, with 11 bases left between them. The CDR3 nucleotides read TGTGCCAGCAGCCAAGATCATAGTAATCTGAACACTGAAGCTTTCTTT. The encoded protein is CASSQDHSNLNTEAFF.

In DNA form, the CDR3 reads TGCAGTGCTGAGAGCAGGGAGGCGCAGTTCTTC. It translates to CSAESREAQFF. The genes are TRBV20-1 and TRBJ2-1; a possible D gene is TRBD2 (6 bases). Per the germline V gene, CDR1 is DFQATT and CDR2 is SNEGSKA (reference sequence). The CDR3 is made up of 11 amino acids. Trimming stripped 5 bases from V and 12 bases from J, with 14 bases between.

This sequence joins TRBV28 and TRBJ2-5; D may be TRBD2 (5 bases). The germline V gene has CDR1 MDHEN and CDR2 SYDVKM. The CDR3 consists of 13 residues. With 2 bases removed from V and 2 bases from J, the gap between germline ends came to 6 bases. The CDR3 region has the DNA TGTGCCAGCAGTTTAGGAGGTCAAGAGACCCAGTACTTC. Its translation is CASSLGGQETQYF.

This clone was seen only once. J is TRBJ2-3 and V is TRBV28; 9 bases match TRBD2. V dropped 4 bases and J dropped 6; count of bases not matched to a gene: 17. The CDR3 is made up of 18 amino acids. Germline CDR1 is MDHEN and CDR2 is SYDVKM. This chain's CDR3 is CASSYPSGGPSASDTQYF. The CDR3 DNA reads as TGTGCCAGCAGTTATCCCAGCGGGGGGCCATCGGCGAGCGATACGCAGTATTTT. Using reference TRBV28 and TRBJ2-3 for the parts outside the CDR3, the full variable domain is DVKVTQSSRYLVKRTGEKVFLECVQDMDHENMFWYRQDPGLGLRLIYFSYDVKMKEKGDIPEGYSVSREKKERFSLILESASTNQTSMYLCASSYPSGGPSASDTQYFGPGTRLTVL.

This clone has a single count. The same CDR3 can be traced to other DNA sequences in this sample. The chain has TRBV5-1 and TRBJ2-1; 9 bases match TRBD2. Trimming at V came to 0 bases and at J to 9 bases, leaving 4 bases not matched to a gene. The CDR3 is made up of 14 amino acids. Germline V gives CDR1 SGHRS, CDR2 YFSETQ. The chain's CDR3 is CASSLELAGTEQFF. CDR3 nucleotide sequence: TGCGCCAGCAGCTTGGAGCTAGCGGGAACTGAGCAGTTCTTC.

The chain couples TRBV2 to TRBJ1-5; D gene uncertain. V lost 5 bases and J 2 bases, leaving 10 bases between the germline ends. The CDR3 runs 14 residues. Germline CDR1 SNHLY, CDR2 FYNNEI. The CDR3 region is CASSLQQGNQPQHF. The CDR3 DNA follows: TGTGCCAGCAGTCTTCAGCAGGGCAATCAGCCCCAGCATTTT.

The rearrangement uses TRBV10-3 and TRBJ2-5; D is ambiguous. In germline, CDR1 is ENHRY, CDR2 SYGVKD. V was clipped by 5 bases and J by 5 bases, with 6 bases between them. CDR3 length equals 11 residues. The CDR3: CAISNGETQYF. The CDR3 DNA sequence: TGTGCCATCAGTAATGGCGAGACCCAGTACTTC.

This chain uses TRBV28 with TRBJ2-4, with 7 bases that match TRBD1. There are 16 residues in the CDR3. Trimming took 4 bases from V and 2 from J; bases not matched to a gene: 8. The germline V gene has CDR1 MDHEN and CDR2 SYDVKM. CDR3 sequence: CASSSFSTGSKNIQYF. The CDR3 DNA reads TGTGCCAGCAGTTCCTTCTCGACAGGGTCCAAAAACATTCAGTACTTC.

J is TRBJ1-5 and V is TRBV27; perhaps TRBD1 as D (5 bases). Germline CDR1 is MNHEY and CDR2 is SMNVEV (reference sequence). The ends were cut back, 4 bases at V and 5 bases at J, with 15 bases in the middle. This CDR3 is 15 amino acids long. CDR3 amino acids: CASSSRPGGDQPQHF. The CDR3 nucleotides read TGTGCCAGCAGTTCTCGACCGGGGGGGGATCAGCCCCAGCATTTT.

The rearrangement links TRBV9 to TRBJ1-6, with a weak D call TRBD1 (6 bases). V was cut by 4 bases and J by 4 bases, with 12 bases left in between. This CDR3 is built from 15 residues. Germline V gene sequence: CDR1 SGDLS, CDR2 YYNGEE. The DNA for the CDR3 is TGTGCCAGCAGCTCACTGACAGGATATAATTCACCCCTCCACTTT. Its translation: CASSSLTGYNSPLHF.

The rearrangement links TRBV28 to TRBJ2-5; 8 bases are shared with TRBD2. The CDR3 sequence is 14 residues long. V gave up 8 bases and J gave up 1 base; unmatched junction bases: 6. Germline loops: CDR1 MDHEN, CDR2 SYDVKM. Here the CDR3 DNA reads TGTGCCAGCGGGACCAGCGGGGGCCAAGAGACCCAGTACTTC. This gives the protein CASGTSGGQETQYF.

V gene TRBV6-5 combines with J gene TRBJ2-1, with 10 bases that match TRBD2. This CDR3 has 16 residues. The germline V gene encodes CDR1 MNHEY and CDR2 SVGAGI. With 2 bases clipped from V and 7 bases from J, the junction kept 8 bases outside the gene matches. The CDR3 DNA is TGTGCCAGCAGTTACCACAGCGGGGGGGCGGGTAATGAGCAGTTCTTC. Translation gives CASSYHSGGAGNEQFF.